Following are 10 T cell receptor beta chains from one sample sequenced in a study of T-cell reconstitution after alpha-beta-depleted transplantation in children (dated by TCRdb to the mid-2010s). Taken with the paper, the label for treatment or condition translates to: allogeneic hematopoietic cell transplantation with graft depleted of TCRalphabeta T cells and CD19 B cells. Library construction relied on PCR. Sequencing was performed on an Illumina HiSeq 2500. TCR libraries were prepared with molecular barcoding, using unique molecular identifiers to normalize TCRbeta repertoire quantification. The public reads were run again by TCRdb, first through fastp at Q25 and then through MiXCR, and only productive beta chains were kept. Here each entry gathers all rows of one CDR3 protein and keeps the most common genes and DNA. The sample table lists about 220,000 distinct CDR3 sequences, about a sixth of them with a count of one. In total, the top ten clones hold 43% of the sample.

The sequences come from PBMCs, mostly from graft donor cells, collected 360 days after TCRalphabeta/CD19-depleted stem cell transplant. Source of these receptors: a male patient under 10 years old who had a stem cell transplant for acute lymphoblastic leukemia, so the T cells may come from the graft donor.

A few counts support this clonotype. The genes are TRBV12-3 or TRBV12-4 and TRBJ2-7, with D uncertain. With 6 bases removed from V and 3 bases from J, the gap between germline ends came to 12 bases. This CDR3 spans 13 amino acids. The chain's CDR3 is CASRPDRLYEQYF. The CDR3, as DNA: TGTGCCAGCAGACCAGATCGCCTCTACGAGCAGTACTTC.

Only a few counts were recorded for this clonotype. The chain links TRBV12-3 or TRBV12-4 to TRBJ2-7, with D unclear. Trimming took off 5 bases at V and 6 bases at J, with 20 bases between the two ends. This CDR3 has 15 residues. CDR3 amino acids: CASSNRRRLGREQYF. The CDR3, as DNA: TGTGCCAGCAGTAACCGACGGCGCCTAGGCCGCGAGCAGTACTTC.

The V call is TRBV6-5, the J call TRBJ2-7; the match to TRBD2 covers 9 bases. Germline loops: CDR1 MNHEY, CDR2 SVGAGI. CDR3 length: 16 residues. V shed 2 bases and J 2 bases; nucleotides not matched to a gene: 7. Written as DNA, the CDR3 is TGTGCCAGCAGTTACGGGGATAGCGGGGGTGCCTACGAGCAGTACTTC. It encodes CASSYGDSGGAYEQYF.

The V and J genes are TRBV6-1 and TRBJ2-5, with TRBD1 identical over 7 bases. Germline assignment: CDR1 MNHNS and CDR2 SASEGT. This CDR3 spans 14 amino acids. V lost 6 bases, J lost 5 bases, and 9 bases stayed unmatched. The CDR3 DNA reads TGTGCCAGCAGCCTACGACAGGGTCGCGAGACCCAGTACTTC. It codes for CASSLRQGRETQYF.

The chain has TRBV4-3 and TRBJ2-5, with D perhaps TRBD1 or TRBD2 (6 bases each). The V gene's germline CDR1 is LGHNA and CDR2 YSLEER. The CDR3 length is 16 residues. Trimming cost V 6 bases and J 5 bases, with 22 bases left between them. CDR3 nucleotides: TGCGCCAGCAGTCCAAAGGGGGATGCGGGGCGCGAGACCCAGTACTTC. As protein: CASSPKGDAGRETQYF.

As to this clonotype: Mismatch with germline at one junction end may stem from a read error. CDR3 residues: CASGPGLNCGYTF. The CDR3 DNA is TGTGCCAGCGGCCCTGGACTGAACTGTGGCTACACCTTC. The chain recombines TRBV4-2 with TRBJ1-2; no firm D call. Germline-derived CDR1 and CDR2 are LGHNA and YNFKEQ. This CDR3 contains 13 residues.

This clonotype has at least ten counts. J is TRBJ2-7 and V is TRBV28, with 11 bases that match TRBD2. V trimming: 1 base; J trimming: 2 bases; junction bases outside the gene matches: 7. The CDR3 runs to 17 residues. Germline assignment: CDR1 MDHEN and CDR2 SYDVKM. The CDR3 loop is CASSLSTSGSRTYEQYF. The CDR3 DNA follows: TGTGCCAGCAGTTTATCCACTAGCGGGAGTCGGACCTACGAGCAGTACTTC.

This clonotype was recorded once. The chain is built from TRBV6-1 and TRBJ1-2, with 7 bases identical to TRBD1. The CDR3 contains 15 residues. From germline, CDR1 is MNHNS and CDR2 SASEGT. V shed 6 bases, J shed 3 bases, and the junction held 10 bases outside the gene matches. CDR3 residues: CASRVRRGGDYGYTF. As DNA, the CDR3 is TGTGCCAGCAGAGTACGCAGGGGGGGAGACTATGGCTACACCTTC.

The rearrangement links TRBV4-1 to TRBJ1-1; D is undetermined. Germline CDR1 is MGHRA and CDR2 is YSYEKL. The CDR3 consists of 16 residues. Deletions cut 5 bases from V and 1 base from J, with 17 bases between. The CDR3 sequence: CASSGDPAKKNTEAFF. Written as DNA, the CDR3 is TGCGCCAGCAGCGGGGATCCTGCCAAAAAGAACACTGAAGCTTTCTTT.

There are a few counts of this clonotype. The chain couples TRBV5-1 to TRBJ2-7; TRBD1 might be the D (5 bases). The germline gives CDR1 SGHRS, CDR2 YFSETQ. This CDR3 has 15 amino acids. Trimming shortened V by 0 bases and J by 6 bases, and 16 bases separated the two germline ends. The CDR3 DNA reads TGCGCCAGCAGCTTGGAGGGGCAACCCCTCCTCGAGCAGTACTTC. This gives the protein CASSLEGQPLLEQYF. The full variable domain, its missing parts supplied by reference TRBV5-1 and TRBJ2-7, is KAGVTQTPRYLIKTRGQQVTLSCSPISGHRSVSWYQQTPGQGLQFLFEYFSETQRNKGNFPGRFSGRQFSNSRSEMNVSTLELGDSALYLCASSLEGQPLLEQYFGPGTRLTVT.